This T cell receptor (beta chain) was sequenced for a study of T cell responses to AZD1222 COVID-19 vaccine. Sequenced by immunoSEQ multiplex PCR; TCRdb stores in-frame clones only, minus some. The sample consists of roughly 120,000 clones, approximately 90% of them appearing once. V lost 3 bases to trimming and J lost 10 bases; unmatched junction nucleotides: 8. This CDR3 is built from 16 residues. CDR1 is KGHSH, CDR2 LQKENI, per germline. Whole-study findings and limits: Two AZD1222 administrations were followed by greater Spike-specific TCR breadth and depth.

Worth noting for this clone: As yet, its antigen is unknown.

The specimen was peripheral blood, collected on day 0 of AZD1222 vaccination. This sequence joins TRBV18 and TRBJ1-6; the match to TRBD1 covers 11 bases. This TCR derives from an adult in good health. DNA for the CDR3: TGTGCCAGCTCACCTCGGACAGGGGGCTTGGGCTCACCCCTCCACTTT. It is translated as CASSPRTGGLGSPLHF.